The subject of this entry is one T cell receptor (beta chain). Its antigen is still unknown. No base-level quality is on record; no much larger clone is a single base apart. Enrolling through a virtual design, the prospective study's participants ranged in age from roughly 18 to 90 years and lived across roughly 24 United States geographic areas. In the prospective study, participants were assigned to cohorts based on the clinical history participants reported in a screening survey and a study questionnaire. Each participant in the prospective study had whole blood, serum and a nasopharyngeal or oropharyngeal swab collected by mobile phlebotomists. Participants in the prospective study had the option to provide additional blood draws and questionnaires over an approximately 2-month period. Before DNA extraction, prospective study blood samples were shipped either frozen or at room temperature. The V end loses 3 bases and the J end loses 8 bases, and a stretch of 11 bases separates them. The CDR3 numbers 13 residues from cysteine through phenylalanine. Only the CDR3 part of the read is kept: 39 bases, read in frame from the first base.

The data were taken from a study of blood T cell repertoires in COVID-19 (dated by TCRdb to 2018 to 2020). A note on the overall study: Collaborator samples came from the United States, Italy and Spain and covered acute and convalescent phases of COVID-19. Samples were obtained from the ongoing ImmuneRACE study (first 160 participants) and from roughly 1,300 subjects provided by 6 global collaborators. Nearly every sample came with metadata listing a de-identified subject ID, COVID-19 status, age in years and sex. The material from the prospective study consisted of cDNA or gDNA derived from T cells, B-cell-depleted T cells, or PBMCs. The dataset comprised deeply sampled blood TCRbeta repertoires from subjects exposed to, actively infected with, or recovered from COVID-19. HLA class I and class II types, where available, came from metadata supplied by the sample provider rather than from assay-based typing. The repertoires were released in a freely available public database intended as a resource for research on the immune response to SARS-CoV-2.

The immunoSEQ Assay, a bias-controlled multiplex PCR, was used to amplify TCRbeta CDR3 regions from genomic DNA. Per the source publication's procedure: The number of nucleated cells in each sample was estimated by amplification of reference gene primers within the assay. To quantify the absolute abundance of each unique TCRbeta CDR3 rearrangement, sequence reads were collapsed and filtered. For each sample, productive Simpson clonality was calculated by taking the square root of Simpson's diversity index across productive rearrangements. The source is immuneACCESS, and TCRdb retained only in-frame sequences with V and J called. Part of the clones is not carried over; for the studies checked, unresolved V genes explain less than half of this, and the remainder is unexplained. D and trimming come from the DNA, and the V and J calls and clone size come from that table. The sample records roughly 220,000 clones, roughly nine tenths of which are singletons. The top ten hold over 3% of the sample.

Overall results and qualifications from the work: How much clinical and demographic metadata was included differed by source and by participant, and the metadata was provided uncurated.

The material sequenced was PBMCs or T cells enriched from blood (not recorded which). The sequence joins TRBV12-3 or TRBV12-4 to TRBJ1-3; the D gene is not confidently resolved. This TCR came from a woman between 18 and 30 years old in a cohort exposed to, infected with or recovered from COVID-19 (not recorded which). This receptor carries the CDR3 CASSFDAEDTIYF. The bases are TGTGCCAGCAGTTTTGATGCAGAAGACACCATATATTTT.